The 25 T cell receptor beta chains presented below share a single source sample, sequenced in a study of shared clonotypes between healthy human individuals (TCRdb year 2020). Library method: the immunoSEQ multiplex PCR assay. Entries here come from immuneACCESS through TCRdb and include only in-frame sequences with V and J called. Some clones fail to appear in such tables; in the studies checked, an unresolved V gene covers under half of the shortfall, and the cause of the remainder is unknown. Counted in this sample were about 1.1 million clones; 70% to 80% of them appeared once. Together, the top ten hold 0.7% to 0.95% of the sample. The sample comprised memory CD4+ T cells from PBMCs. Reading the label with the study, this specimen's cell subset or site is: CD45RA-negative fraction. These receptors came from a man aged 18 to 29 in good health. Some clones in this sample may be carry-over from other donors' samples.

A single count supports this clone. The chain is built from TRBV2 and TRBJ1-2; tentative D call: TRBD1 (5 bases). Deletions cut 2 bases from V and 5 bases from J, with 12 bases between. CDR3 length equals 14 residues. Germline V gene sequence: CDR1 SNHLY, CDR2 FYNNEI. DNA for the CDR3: TGTGCCAGCAGTGAAAGCCGGACAAGTTATGGCTACACCTTC. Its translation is CASSESRTSYGYTF.

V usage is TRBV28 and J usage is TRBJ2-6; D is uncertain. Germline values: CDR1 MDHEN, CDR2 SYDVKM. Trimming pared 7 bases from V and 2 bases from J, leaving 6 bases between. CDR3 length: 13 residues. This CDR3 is CASTSPGANVLTF. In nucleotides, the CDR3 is TGTGCCAGCACCTCCCCTGGGGCCAACGTCCTGACTTTC.

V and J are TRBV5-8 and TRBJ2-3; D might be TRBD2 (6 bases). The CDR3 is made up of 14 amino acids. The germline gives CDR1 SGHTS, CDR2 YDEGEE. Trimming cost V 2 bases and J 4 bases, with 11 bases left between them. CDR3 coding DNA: TGTGCCAGCAGCTTTCGTTCGGGGGCAGATACGCAGTATTTT. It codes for CASSFRSGADTQYF. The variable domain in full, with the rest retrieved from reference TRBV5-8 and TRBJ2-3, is EAGVTQSPTHLIKTRGQQATLRCSPISGHTSVYWYQQALGLGLQFLLWYDEGEERNRGNFPPRFSGRQFPNYSSELNVNALELEDSALYLCASSFRSGADTQYFGPGTRLTVL.

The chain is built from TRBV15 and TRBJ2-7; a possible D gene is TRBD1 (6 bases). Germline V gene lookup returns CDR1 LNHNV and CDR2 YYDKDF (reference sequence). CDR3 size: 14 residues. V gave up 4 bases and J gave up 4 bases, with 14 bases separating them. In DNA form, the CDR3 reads TGTGCCACCAGCATCCGGCAGGGGAGTTACGAGCAGTACTTC. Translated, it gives CATSIRQGSYEQYF.

The CDR3 protein is CASSPRGRVIQYF. CDR3 bases: TGTGCCAGCAGTCCGAGGGGGCGTGTCATTCAGTACTTC. The chain employs TRBV27 and TRBJ2-4, with TRBD1 identical over 7 bases. CDR1 and CDR2 from the germline V gene are MNHEY and SMNVEV (reference sequence). The V gene end was trimmed by 5 bases and the J gene end by 9 bases; junction bases not matched to a gene: 7. This CDR3 spans 13 amino acids.

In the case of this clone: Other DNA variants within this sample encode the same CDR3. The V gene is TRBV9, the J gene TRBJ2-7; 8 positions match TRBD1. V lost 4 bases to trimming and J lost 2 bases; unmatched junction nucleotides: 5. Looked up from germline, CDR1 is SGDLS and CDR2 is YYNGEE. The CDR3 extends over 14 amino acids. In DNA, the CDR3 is TGTGCCAGCAGCCGGACAGGGAATACCTACGAGCAGTACTTC. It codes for CASSRTGNTYEQYF.

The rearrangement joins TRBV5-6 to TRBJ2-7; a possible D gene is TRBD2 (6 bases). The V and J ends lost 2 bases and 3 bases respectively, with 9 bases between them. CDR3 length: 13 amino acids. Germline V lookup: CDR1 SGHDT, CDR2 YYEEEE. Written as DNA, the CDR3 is TGTGCCAGCAGCTTAGGAGGGGACTACGAGCAGTACTTC. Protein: CASSLGGDYEQYF. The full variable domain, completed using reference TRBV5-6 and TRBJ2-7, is DAGVTQSPTHLIKTRGQQVTLRCSPKSGHDTVSWYQQALGQGPQFIFQYYEEEERQRGNFPDRFSGHQFPNYSSELNVNALLLGDSALYLCASSLGGDYEQYFGPGTRLTVT.

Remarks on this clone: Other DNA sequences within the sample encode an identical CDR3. The CDR3 is CASKLNTEAFF. DNA of the CDR3: TGTGCCAGCAAACTGAACACTGAAGCTTTCTTT. This sequence joins TRBV2 and TRBJ1-1; D uncertain. CDR1 and CDR2 from the germline V gene are SNHLY and FYNNEI. The CDR3 totals 11 residues. Trimming pared 7 bases from V and 0 bases from J, leaving 3 bases between.

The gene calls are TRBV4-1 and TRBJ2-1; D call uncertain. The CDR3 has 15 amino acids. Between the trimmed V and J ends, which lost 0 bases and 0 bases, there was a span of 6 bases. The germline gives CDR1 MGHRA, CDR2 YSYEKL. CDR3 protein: CASSQEVSSYNEQFF. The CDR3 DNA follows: TGCGCCAGCAGCCAAGAAGTTAGCTCCTACAATGAGCAGTTCTTC.

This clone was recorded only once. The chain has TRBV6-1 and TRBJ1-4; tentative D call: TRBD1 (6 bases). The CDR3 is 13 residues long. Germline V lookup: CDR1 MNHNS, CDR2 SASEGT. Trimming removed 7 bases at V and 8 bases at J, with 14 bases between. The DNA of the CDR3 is TGTGCCAGCAATCGGGGGGGCCACGAAAAACTGTTTTTT. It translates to CASNRGGHEKLFF.

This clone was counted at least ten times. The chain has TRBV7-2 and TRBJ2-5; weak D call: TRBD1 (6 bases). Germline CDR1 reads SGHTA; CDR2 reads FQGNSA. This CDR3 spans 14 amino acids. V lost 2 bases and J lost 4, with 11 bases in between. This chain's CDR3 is CASSLYGGRETQYF. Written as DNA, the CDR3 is TGTGCCAGCAGCTTATATGGGGGCCGAGAGACCCAGTACTTC.

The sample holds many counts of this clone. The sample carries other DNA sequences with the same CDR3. The CDR3 here is CSVGQGWGMNTEAFF. The CDR3 DNA is TGCAGCGTTGGACAGGGGTGGGGGATGAACACTGAAGCTTTCTTT. The rearrangement links TRBV29-1 to TRBJ1-1; 8 positions match TRBD1. The germline V gene has CDR1 SQVTM and CDR2 ANQGSEA. V dropped 4 bases and J dropped 0; count of bases not matched to a gene: 7. This CDR3 comprises 15 residues.

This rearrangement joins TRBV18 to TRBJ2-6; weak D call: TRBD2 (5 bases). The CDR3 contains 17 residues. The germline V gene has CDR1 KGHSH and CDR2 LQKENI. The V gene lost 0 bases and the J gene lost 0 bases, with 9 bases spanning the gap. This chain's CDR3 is CASSPPRAGSGANVLTF. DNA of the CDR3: TGTGCCAGCTCACCACCGCGGGCGGGCTCTGGGGCCAACGTCCTGACTTTC.

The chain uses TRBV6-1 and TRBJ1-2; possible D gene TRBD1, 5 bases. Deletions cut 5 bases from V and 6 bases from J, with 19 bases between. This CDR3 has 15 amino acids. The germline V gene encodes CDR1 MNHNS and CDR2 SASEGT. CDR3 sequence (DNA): TGTGCCAGCAGTCCCCGGGGAGGGAGGGGCGATGGCTACACCTTC. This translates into CASSPRGGRGDGYTF.

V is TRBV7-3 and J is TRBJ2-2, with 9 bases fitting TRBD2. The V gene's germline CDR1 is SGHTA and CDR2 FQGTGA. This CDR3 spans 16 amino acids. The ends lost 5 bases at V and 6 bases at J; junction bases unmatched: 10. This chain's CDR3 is CASSPQPSGMSGELFF. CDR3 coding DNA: TGTGCCAGCAGCCCCCAACCTAGCGGGATGTCCGGGGAGCTGTTTTTT. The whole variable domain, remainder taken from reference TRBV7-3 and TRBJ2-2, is GAGVSQTPSNKVTEKGKYVELRCDPISGHTALYWYRQSLGQGPEFLIYFQGTGAADDSGLPNDRFFAVRPEGSVSTLKIQRTERGDSAVYLCASSPQPSGMSGELFFGEGSRLTVL.

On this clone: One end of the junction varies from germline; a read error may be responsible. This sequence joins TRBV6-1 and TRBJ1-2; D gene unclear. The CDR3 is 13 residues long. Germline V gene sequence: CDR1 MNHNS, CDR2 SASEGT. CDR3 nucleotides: TGTGCCAGCAGTGAAGCGGGCAGCTATGGCCACACCTTC. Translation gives CASSEAGSYGHTF.

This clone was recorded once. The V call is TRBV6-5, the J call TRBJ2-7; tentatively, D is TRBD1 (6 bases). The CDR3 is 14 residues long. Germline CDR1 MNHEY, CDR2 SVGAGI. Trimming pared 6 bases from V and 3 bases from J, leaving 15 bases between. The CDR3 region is CASSQGWINYEQYF. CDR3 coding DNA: TGTGCCAGCAGCCAGGGGTGGATAAACTACGAGCAGTACTTC.

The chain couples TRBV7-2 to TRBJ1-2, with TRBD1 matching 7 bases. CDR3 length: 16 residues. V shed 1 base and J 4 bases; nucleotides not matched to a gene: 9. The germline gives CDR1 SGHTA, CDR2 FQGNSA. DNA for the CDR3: TGTGCCAGCAGCTTAGGTTACGGTAGGACAGGCTATGGCTACACCTTC. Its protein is CASSLGYGRTGYGYTF.

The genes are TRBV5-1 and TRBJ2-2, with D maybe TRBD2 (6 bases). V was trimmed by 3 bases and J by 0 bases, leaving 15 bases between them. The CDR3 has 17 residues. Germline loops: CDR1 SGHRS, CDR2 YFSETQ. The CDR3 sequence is CASSSRPGTSNTGELFF. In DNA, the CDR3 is TGCGCCAGCAGCTCGAGACCCGGGACTTCGAACACCGGGGAGCTGTTTTTT.

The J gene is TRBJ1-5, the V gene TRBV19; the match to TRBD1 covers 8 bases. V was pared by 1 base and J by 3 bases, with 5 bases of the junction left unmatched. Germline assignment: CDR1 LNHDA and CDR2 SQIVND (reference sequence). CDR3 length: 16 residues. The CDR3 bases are TGTGCCAGTAGTATAGCCCGGACAGGGCTCAATCAGCCCCAGCATTTT. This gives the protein CASSIARTGLNQPQHF.

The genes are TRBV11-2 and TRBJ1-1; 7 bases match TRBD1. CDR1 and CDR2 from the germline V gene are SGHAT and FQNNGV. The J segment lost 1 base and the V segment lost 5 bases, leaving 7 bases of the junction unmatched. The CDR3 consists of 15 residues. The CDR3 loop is CASSPGQDANTEAFF. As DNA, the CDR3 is TGTGCCAGCAGCCCCGGACAGGACGCGAACACTGAAGCTTTCTTT.

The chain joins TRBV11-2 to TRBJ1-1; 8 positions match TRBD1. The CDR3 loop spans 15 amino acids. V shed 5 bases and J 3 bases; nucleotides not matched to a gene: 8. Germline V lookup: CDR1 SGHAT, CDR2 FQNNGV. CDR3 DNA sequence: TGTGCCAGCAGCCAGGACAGGGTCGGGGACACTGAAGCTTTCTTT. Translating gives CASSQDRVGDTEAFF.

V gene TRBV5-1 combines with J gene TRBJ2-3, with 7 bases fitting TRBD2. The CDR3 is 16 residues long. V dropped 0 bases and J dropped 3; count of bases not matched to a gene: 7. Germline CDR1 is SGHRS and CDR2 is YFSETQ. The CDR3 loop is CASSLGVSGMTDTQYF. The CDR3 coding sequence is TGCGCCAGCAGCTTGGGGGTCAGCGGGATGACAGATACGCAGTATTTT.

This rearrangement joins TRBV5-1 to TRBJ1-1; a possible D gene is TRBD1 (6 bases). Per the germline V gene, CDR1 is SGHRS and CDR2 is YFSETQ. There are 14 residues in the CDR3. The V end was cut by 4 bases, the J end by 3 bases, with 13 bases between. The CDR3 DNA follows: TGCGCCAGCAGCCCGAGGGGGTTGGACACTGAAGCTTTCTTT. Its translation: CASSPRGLDTEAFF.

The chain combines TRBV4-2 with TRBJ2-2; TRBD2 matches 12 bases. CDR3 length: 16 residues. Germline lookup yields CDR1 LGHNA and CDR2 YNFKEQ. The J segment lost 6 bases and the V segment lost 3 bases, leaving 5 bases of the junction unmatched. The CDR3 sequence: CASSQGLAGSAGELFF. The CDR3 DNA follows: TGTGCCAGCAGCCAGGGACTAGCGGGTAGCGCCGGGGAGCTGTTTTTT.